The clone carrying this T cell receptor (beta chain) came up many times. The CDR3 has 11 amino acids. The V end lost 5 bases, the J end lost 6 bases, and 6 bases lay between the germline ends. These data belong to a study of T cells after yellow fever vaccination. In TCRdb, the 5' RACE reads were re-called with MiXCR into one record per CDR3 protein. The repertoire holds some 340,000 distinct CDR3 sequences, with about 4% as singletons. Material: PBMCs, obtained 5 days after the yellow fever booster vaccination. The TCR sequence derives from a young man who received the YFV17D yellow fever vaccine. The V call is TRBV12-3 or TRBV12-4, the J call TRBJ2-3; D gene unclear. The CDR3 sequence is CASSVRDTQYF. CDR3 bases: TGTGCCAGCAGTGTCAGGGATACGCAGTATTTT.